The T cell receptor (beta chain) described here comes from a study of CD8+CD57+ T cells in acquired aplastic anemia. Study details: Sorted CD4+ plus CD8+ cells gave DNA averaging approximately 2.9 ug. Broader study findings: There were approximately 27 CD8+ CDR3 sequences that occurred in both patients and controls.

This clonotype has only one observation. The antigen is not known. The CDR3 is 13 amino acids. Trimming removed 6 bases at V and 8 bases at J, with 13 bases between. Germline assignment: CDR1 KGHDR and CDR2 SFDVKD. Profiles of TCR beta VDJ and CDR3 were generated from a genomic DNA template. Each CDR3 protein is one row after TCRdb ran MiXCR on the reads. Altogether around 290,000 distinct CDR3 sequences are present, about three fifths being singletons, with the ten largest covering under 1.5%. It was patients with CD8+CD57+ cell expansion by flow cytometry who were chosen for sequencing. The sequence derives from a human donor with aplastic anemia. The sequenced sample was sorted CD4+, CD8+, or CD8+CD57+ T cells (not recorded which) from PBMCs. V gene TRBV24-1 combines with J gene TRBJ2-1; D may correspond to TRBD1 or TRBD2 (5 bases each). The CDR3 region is CATSNPGRDEQFF. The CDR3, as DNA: TGTGCCACCAGTAACCCGGGACGGGATGAGCAGTTCTTC.